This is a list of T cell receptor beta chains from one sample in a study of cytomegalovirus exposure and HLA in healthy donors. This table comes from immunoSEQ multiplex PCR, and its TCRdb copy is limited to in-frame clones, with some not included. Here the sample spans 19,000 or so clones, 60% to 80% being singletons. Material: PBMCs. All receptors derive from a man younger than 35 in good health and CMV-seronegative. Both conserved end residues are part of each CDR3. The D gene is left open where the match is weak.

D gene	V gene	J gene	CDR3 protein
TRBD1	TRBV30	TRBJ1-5	CAWSVPGGAGQPQHF
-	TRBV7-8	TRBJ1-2	CASSLAAGNGYTF
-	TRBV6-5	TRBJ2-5	CASIYGRAGGETQYF
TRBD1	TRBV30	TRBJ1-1	CAWKGGPTEAFF
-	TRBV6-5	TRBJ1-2	CASSPRDTYGYTF
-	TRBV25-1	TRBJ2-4	CASSFPDSNLAKNIQYF
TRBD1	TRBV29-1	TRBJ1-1	CSVWTGNTEAFF
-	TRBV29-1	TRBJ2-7	CSVREQGVGEQYF
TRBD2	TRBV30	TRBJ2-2	CAWRAGGGRLTGELFF
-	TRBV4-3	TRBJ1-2	CASSQDTNTGYTF
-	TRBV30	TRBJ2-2	CAWSAGNTGELFF
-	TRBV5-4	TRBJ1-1	CASSSSGAFGTEAFF
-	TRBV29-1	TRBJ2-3	CSVDAGPPDTQYF
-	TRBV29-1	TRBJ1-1	CSAGQTNTEAFF
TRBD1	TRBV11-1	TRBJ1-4	CASSLQGATNEKLFF
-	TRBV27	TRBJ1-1	CASSPTGTEAFF
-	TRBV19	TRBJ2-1	CASSEAARDEQFF
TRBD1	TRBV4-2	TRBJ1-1	CASSAGSGTGLIAFF
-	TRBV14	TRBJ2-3	CASSQGVHYQDTQYF
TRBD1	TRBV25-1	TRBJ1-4	CASSELGGAARLFF
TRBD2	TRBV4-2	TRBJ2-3	CASSPEVAGGPADTQYF
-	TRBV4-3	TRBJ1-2	CASSQDFRSAGRGGYTF
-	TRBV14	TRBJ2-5	CASSHENF
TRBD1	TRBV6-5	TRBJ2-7	CASSYGTGFNEQYF
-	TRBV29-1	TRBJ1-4	CSVRGASVDEKLFF
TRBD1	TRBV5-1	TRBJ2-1	CASGPGTGDYNEQFF
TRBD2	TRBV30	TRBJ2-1	CAWSPGTSGSNEQFF
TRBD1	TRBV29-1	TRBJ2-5	CSVKDRGTRDQYF
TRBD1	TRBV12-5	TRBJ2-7	CASGVDRASSYEQYF
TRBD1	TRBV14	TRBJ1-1	CASSLTGGSAAFF
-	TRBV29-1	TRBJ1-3	CSGISSGNTIYF
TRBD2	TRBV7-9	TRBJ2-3	CASSARASGISDTQYF
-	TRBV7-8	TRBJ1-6	CASSLGRNSPLHF
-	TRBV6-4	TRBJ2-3	CASSEEVARGTDTQYF
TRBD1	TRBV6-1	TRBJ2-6	CASSATGSGANVLTF
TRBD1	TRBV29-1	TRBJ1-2	CSVLDRGYGYTF
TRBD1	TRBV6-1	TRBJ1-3	CASRDRGIRNTIYF
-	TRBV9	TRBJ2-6	CASSVGSGANVLTF
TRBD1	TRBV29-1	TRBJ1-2	CSVEPQQGYGYTF
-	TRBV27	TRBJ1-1	CASSLAPRVRAFF
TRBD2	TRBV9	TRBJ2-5	CASSISGRQETQYF
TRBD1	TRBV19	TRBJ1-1	CASMYRGNTEAFF
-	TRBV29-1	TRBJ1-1	CSVATGREAFF
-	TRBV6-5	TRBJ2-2	CASAVSGELFF
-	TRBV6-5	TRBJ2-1	CASSQPQEQFF
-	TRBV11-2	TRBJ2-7	CASSLGGLASYEQYF
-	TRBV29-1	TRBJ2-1	CSAGDGQFF
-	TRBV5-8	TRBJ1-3	CASSPRLHTIYF
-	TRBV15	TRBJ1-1	CATSYRNTEAFF
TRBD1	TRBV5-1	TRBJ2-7	CASTPGTDLYEQYF
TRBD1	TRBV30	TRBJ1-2	CAGNTGGGYGYTF
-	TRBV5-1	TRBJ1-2	CASSPGRGADNYGYTF
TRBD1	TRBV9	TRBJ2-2	CASSLTGAGELFF
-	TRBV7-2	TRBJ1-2	CASSSRPPGLANYGYTF
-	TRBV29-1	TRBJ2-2	CSVEPGASGELFF
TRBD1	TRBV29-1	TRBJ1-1	CSVGNRGEGTEAFF
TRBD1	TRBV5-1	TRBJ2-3	CASSVSGTGFTDTQYF
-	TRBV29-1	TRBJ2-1	CSAWAGTTNEQFF
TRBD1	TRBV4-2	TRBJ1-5	CASSPTGGDQPQHF
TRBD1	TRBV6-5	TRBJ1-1	CASSTGGSTEAFF